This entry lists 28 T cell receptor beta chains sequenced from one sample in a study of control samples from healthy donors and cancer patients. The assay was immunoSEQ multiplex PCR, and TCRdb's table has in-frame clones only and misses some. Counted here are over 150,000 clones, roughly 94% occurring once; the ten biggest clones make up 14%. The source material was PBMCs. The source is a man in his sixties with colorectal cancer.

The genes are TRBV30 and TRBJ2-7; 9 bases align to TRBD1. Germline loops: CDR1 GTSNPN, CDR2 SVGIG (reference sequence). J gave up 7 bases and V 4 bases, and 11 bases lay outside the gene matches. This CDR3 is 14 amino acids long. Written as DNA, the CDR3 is TGTGCCTGGATACGACAGGGGGTTTTTCTTGAGCAGTACTTC. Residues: CAWIRQGVFLEQYF.

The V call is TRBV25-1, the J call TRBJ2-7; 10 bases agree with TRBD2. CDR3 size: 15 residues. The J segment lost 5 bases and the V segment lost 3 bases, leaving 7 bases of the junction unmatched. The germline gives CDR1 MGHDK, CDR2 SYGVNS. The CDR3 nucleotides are TGTGCCAGCAGTGATGGGACTAGCGTTAGCCACGAGCAGTACTTC. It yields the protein CASSDGTSVSHEQYF.

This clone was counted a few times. The CDR3 here is CASSIGLGGQGWVSQPQHF. For the CDR3, the DNA is TGTGCCAGTAGTATCGGACTGGGGGGACAGGGCTGGGTAAGTCAGCCCCAGCATTTT. The V call is TRBV19, the J call TRBJ1-5; 9 nucleotides align to TRBD1. Trimming cost V 3 bases and J 6 bases; bases outside gene matches: 18. Germline CDR1 and CDR2: LNHDA and SQIVND (reference sequence). The CDR3 extends over 19 amino acids. Looking up the rest from reference TRBV19 and TRBJ1-5 gives the full variable domain: DGGITQSPKYLFRKEGQNVTLSCEQNLNHDAMYWYRQDPGQGLRLIYYSQIVNDFQKGDIAEGYSVSREKKESFPLTVTSAQKNPTAFYLCASSIGLGGQGWVSQPQHFGDGTRLSIL.

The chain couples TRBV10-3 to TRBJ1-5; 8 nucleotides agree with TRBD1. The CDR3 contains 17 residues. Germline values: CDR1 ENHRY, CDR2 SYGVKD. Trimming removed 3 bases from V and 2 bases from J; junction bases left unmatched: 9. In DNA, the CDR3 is TGTGCCATCAGTGAACGGCAGGGGGCAAGCGGCAATCAGCCCCAGCATTTT. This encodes CAISERQGASGNQPQHF.

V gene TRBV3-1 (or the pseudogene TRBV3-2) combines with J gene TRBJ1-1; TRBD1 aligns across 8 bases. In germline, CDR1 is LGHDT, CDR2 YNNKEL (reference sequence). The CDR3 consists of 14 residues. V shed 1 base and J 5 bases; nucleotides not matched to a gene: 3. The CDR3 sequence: CASSQAGGETEAFF. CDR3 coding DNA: TGTGCCAGCAGCCAAGCAGGGGGCGAAACTGAAGCTTTCTTT.

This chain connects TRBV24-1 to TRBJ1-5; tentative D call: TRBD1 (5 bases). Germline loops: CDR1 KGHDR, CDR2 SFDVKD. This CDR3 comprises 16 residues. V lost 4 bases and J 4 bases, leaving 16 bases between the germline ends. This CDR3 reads CATSDTRDGRNQPQHF. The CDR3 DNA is TGTGCCACCAGTGACACCCGGGACGGACGTAATCAGCCCCAGCATTTT.

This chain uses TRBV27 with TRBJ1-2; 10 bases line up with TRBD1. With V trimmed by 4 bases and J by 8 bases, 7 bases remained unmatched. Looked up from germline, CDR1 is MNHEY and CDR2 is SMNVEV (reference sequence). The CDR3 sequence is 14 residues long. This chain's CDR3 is CASSWAGQGYGYTF. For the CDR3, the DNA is TGTGCCAGCAGTTGGGCGGGACAGGGGTACGGCTACACCTTC.

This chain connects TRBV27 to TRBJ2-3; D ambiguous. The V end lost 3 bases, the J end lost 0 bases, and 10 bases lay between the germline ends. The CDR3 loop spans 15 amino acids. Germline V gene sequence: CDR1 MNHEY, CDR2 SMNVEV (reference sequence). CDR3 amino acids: CASSFRVTSTDTQYF. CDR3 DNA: TGTGCCAGCAGTTTCCGGGTAACTAGCACAGATACGCAGTATTTT.

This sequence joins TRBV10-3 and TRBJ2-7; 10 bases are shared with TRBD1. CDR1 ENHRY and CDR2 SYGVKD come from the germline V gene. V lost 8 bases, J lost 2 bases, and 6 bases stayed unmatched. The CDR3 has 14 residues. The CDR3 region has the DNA TGTGCCATCGGGGGGACAGGGGCAACCTACGAGCAGTACTTC. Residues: CAIGGTGATYEQYF.

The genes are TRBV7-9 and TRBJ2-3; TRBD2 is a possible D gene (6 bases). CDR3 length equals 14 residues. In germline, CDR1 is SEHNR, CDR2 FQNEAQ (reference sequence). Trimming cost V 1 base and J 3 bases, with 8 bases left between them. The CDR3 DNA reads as TGTGCCAGCAGCTTAGACGGGGGAACAGATACGCAGTATTTT. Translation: CASSLDGGTDTQYF.

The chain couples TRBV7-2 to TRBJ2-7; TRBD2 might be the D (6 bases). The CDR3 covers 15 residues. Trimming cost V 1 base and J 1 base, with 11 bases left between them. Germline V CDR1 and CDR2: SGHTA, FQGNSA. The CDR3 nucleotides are TGTGCCAGCAGCTTAGGGGGGGTACCATCCTACGAGCAGTACTTC. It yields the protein CASSLGGVPSYEQYF.

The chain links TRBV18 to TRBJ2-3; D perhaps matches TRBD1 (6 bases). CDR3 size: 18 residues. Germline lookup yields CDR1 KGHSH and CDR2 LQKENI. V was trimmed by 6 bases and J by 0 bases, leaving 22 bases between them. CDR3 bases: TGTGCCAGCTCCCTGAAACAGGGAATGGGACCTAGCACAGATACGCAGTATTTT. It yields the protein CASSLKQGMGPSTDTQYF.

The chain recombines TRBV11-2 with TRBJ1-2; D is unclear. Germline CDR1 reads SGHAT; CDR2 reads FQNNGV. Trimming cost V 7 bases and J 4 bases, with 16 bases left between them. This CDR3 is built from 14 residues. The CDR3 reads CASTPMEVSYGYTF. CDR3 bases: TGTGCCAGCACCCCTATGGAGGTGTCCTATGGCTACACCTTC.

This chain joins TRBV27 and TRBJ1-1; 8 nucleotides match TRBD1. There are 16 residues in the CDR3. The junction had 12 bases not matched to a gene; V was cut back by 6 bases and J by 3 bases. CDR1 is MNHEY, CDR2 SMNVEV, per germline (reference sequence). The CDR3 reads CASRPKVTGVYTEAFF. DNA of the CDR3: TGTGCCAGCAGACCAAAGGTGACAGGGGTATACACTGAAGCTTTCTTT.

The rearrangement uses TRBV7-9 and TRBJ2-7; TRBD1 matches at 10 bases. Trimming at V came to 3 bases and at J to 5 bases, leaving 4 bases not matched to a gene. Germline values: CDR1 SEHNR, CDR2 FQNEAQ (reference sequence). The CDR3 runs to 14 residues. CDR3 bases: TGTGCCAGCAGCTTTACCGGGACAGGGGACGAGCAGTACTTC. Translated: CASSFTGTGDEQYF.

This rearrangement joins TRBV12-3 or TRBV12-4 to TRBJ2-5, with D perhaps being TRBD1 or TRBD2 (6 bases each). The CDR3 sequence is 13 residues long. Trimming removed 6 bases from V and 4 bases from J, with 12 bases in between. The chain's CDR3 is CASRRRGVETQYF. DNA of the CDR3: TGTGCCAGCAGGAGGAGGGGGGTAGAGACCCAGTACTTC.

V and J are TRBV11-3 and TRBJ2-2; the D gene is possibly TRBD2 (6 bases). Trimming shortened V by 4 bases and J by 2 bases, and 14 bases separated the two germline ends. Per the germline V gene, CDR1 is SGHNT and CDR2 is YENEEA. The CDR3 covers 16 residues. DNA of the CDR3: TGTGCCAGCAGCTCCCAGCGGGCCCTAAACACCGGGGAGCTGTTTTTT. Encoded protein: CASSSQRALNTGELFF.

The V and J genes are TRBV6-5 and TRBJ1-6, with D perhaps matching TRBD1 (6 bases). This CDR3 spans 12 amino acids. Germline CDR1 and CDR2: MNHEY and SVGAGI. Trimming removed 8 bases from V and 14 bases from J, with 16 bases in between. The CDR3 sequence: CASYTIEGALHF. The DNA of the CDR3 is TGTGCCAGCTATACGATAGAGGGGGCCCTCCACTTT.

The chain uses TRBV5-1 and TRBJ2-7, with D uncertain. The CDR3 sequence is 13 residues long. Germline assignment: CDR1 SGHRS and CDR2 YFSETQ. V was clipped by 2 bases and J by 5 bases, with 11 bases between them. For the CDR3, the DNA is TGCGCCAGCAGCTTTAAACCGGGCAACGAGCAGTACTTC. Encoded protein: CASSFKPGNEQYF.

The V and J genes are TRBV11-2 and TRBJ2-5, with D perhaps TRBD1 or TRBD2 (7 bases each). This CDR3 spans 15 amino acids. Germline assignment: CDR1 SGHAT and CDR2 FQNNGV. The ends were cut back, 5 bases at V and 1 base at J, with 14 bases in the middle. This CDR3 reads CASSTRGGAQETQYF. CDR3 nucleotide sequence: TGTGCCAGCAGCACCAGGGGGGGGGCCCAAGAGACCCAGTACTTC.

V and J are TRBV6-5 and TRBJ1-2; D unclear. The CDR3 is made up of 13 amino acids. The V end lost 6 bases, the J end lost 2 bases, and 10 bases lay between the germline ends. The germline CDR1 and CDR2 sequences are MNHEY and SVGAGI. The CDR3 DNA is TGTGCCAGCAGCCCCTCAGGAAACTATGGCTACACCTTC. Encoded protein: CASSPSGNYGYTF.

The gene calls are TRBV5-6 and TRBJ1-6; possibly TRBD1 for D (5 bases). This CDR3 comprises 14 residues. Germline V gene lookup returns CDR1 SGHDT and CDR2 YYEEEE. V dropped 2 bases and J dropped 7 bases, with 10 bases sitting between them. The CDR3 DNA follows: TGTGCCAGCAGCTTCGAGGGACCGAATTCACCCCTCCACTTT. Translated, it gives CASSFEGPNSPLHF.

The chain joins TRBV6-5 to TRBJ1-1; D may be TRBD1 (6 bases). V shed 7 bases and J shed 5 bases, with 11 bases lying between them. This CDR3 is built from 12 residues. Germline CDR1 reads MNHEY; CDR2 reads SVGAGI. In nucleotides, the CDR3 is TGTGCCAGCAAGGGGGTAGGGACTGAAGCTTTCTTT. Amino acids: CASKGVGTEAFF.

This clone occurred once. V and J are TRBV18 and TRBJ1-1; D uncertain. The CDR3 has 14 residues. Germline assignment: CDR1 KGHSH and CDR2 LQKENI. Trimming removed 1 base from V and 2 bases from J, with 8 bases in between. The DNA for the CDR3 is TGTGCCAGCTCACCACTCAACAGCAACACTGAAGCTTTCTTT. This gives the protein CASSPLNSNTEAFF.

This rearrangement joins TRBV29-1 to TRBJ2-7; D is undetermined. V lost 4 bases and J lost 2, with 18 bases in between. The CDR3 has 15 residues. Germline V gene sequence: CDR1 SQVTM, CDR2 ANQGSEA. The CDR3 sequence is CSVGGLMSSPYEQYF. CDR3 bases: TGCAGCGTTGGGGGTTTAATGTCTTCTCCCTACGAGCAGTACTTC.

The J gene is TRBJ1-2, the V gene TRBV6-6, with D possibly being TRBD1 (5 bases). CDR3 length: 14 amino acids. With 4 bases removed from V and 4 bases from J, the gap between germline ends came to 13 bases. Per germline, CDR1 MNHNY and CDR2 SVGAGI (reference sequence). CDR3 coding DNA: TGTGCCAGCAGTTCCTCCCAGGGAGCCTATGGCTACACCTTC. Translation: CASSSSQGAYGYTF.

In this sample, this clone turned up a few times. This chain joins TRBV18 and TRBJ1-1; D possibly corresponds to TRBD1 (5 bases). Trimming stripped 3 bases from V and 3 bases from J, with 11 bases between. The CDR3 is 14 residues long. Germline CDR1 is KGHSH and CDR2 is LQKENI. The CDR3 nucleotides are TGTGCCAGCTCACCTATTGGGACGGACACTGAAGCTTTCTTT. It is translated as CASSPIGTDTEAFF.

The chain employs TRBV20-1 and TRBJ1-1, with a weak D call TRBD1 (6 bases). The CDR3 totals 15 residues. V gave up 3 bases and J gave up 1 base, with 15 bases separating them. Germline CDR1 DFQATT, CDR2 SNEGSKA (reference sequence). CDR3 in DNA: TGCAGTGCTAGTAACCCGGCCAGGGGGAACACTGAAGCTTTCTTT. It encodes CSASNPARGNTEAFF.